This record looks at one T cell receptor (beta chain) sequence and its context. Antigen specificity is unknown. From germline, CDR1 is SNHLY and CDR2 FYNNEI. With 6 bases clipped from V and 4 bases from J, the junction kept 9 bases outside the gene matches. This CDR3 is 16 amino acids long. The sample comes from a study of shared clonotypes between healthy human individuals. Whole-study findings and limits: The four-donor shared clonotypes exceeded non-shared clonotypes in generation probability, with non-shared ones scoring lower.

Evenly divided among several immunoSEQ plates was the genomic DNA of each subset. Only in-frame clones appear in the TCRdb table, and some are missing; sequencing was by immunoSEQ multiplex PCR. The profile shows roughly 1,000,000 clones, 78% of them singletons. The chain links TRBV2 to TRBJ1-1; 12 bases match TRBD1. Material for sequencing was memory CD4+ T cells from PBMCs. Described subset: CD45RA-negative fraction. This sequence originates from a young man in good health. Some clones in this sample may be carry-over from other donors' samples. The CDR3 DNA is TGTGCCAGCAGCAATCAGGGACAGGGGGCCAGCACTGAAGCTTTCTTT. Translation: CASSNQGQGASTEAFF. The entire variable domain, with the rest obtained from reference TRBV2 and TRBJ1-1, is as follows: EPEVTQTPSHQVTQMGQEVILRCVPISNHLYFYWYRQILGQKVEFLVSFYNNEISEKSEIFDDQFSVERPDGSNFTLKIRSTKLEDSAMYFCASSNQGQGASTEAFFGQGTRLTVV.